These 18 T cell receptor beta chains share one sample of origin, sequenced in a study of T cell changes during pregnancy in multiple sclerosis. Data came from immunoSEQ multiplex PCR; TCRdb stores just in-frame clones and leaves some out. The data hold some 44,000 clones, with approximately 92% observed a single time. Sample: CD4+ T cells from peripheral blood mononuclear cells, taken before pregnancy. All receptors derive from a female donor with multiple sclerosis, enrolled in a pregnancy study.

This chain links TRBV15 with TRBJ2-3; TRBD2 matches 13 bases. Trimming removed 3 bases from V and 5 bases from J; junction bases left unmatched: 5. Germline CDR1 reads LNHNV; CDR2 reads YYDKDF (reference sequence). The CDR3 consists of 16 residues. The CDR3 is CATSRRTSGSLDTQYF. In nucleotides, the CDR3 is TGTGCCACCAGCAGGAGGACTAGCGGGAGTTTAGATACGCAGTATTTT.

The rearrangement links TRBV29-1 to TRBJ2-7; 8 bases align to TRBD1. Germline CDR1 SQVTM, CDR2 ANQGSEA. Trimming took 4 bases from V and 4 from J; bases not matched to a gene: 9. The CDR3 extends over 14 amino acids. The CDR3 here is CSVAFGQGTYEQYF. The CDR3 DNA reads TGCAGCGTTGCCTTCGGACAGGGCACGTACGAGCAGTACTTC.

The chain employs TRBV19 and TRBJ1-1; D is ambiguous. Deletions cut 2 bases from V and 3 bases from J, with 13 bases between. The CDR3 is 15 residues long. Germline lookup yields CDR1 LNHDA and CDR2 SQIVND (reference sequence). The CDR3 reads CASSITRSWYTEAFF. In nucleotides, the CDR3 is TGTGCCAGTAGTATAACCCGGTCTTGGTACACTGAAGCTTTCTTT.

This clone was seen more than once but under ten times. The chain carries TRBV19 and TRBJ2-7, with 7 bases that match TRBD2. The germline CDR1 and CDR2 sequences are LNHDA and SQIVND (reference sequence). The V segment lost 2 bases and the J segment 2 bases; nucleotides outside the gene matches: 3. The CDR3 contains 14 residues. The CDR3 loop is CASSITGGTYEQYF. The CDR3 nucleotides read TGTGCCAGTAGTATAACGGGGGGTACCTACGAGCAGTACTTC. Full variable domain (remainder filled in from reference TRBV19 and TRBJ2-7): DGGITQSPKYLFRKEGQNVTLSCEQNLNHDAMYWYRQDPGQGLRLIYYSQIVNDFQKGDIAEGYSVSREKKESFPLTVTSAQKNPTAFYLCASSITGGTYEQYFGPGTRLTVT.

The rearrangement joins TRBV10-3 to TRBJ2-5; perhaps TRBD1 as D (5 bases). Deletions cut 3 bases from V and 2 bases from J, with 13 bases between. The germline gives CDR1 ENHRY, CDR2 SYGVKD. The CDR3 spans 15 residues. CDR3 region: CAISDPTATQETQYF. CDR3 DNA sequence: TGTGCCATCAGTGACCCGACAGCAACGCAAGAGACCCAGTACTTC.

J is TRBJ1-5 and V is TRBV28; D is perhaps TRBD1 (5 bases). Germline V gene sequence: CDR1 MDHEN, CDR2 SYDVKM. This CDR3 region has 15 residues. Trimming removed 7 bases at V and 3 bases at J, with 16 bases between. The chain's CDR3 is CASIGRGRPNQPQHF. The CDR3 bases are TGTGCCAGCATCGGGAGGGGCAGACCCAATCAGCCCCAGCATTTT. The whole variable domain, filled in from reference TRBV28 and TRBJ1-5, reads DVKVTQSSRYLVKRTGEKVFLECVQDMDHENMFWYRQDPGLGLRLIYFSYDVKMKEKGDIPEGYSVSREKKERFSLILESASTNQTSMYLCASIGRGRPNQPQHFGDGTRLSIL.

This chain joins TRBV6-1 and TRBJ2-1; TRBD2 agrees at 11 bases. CDR3 length: 13 residues. In germline, CDR1 is MNHNS, CDR2 SASEGT. J gave up 10 bases and V 8 bases, and 7 bases lay outside the gene matches. CDR3 coding DNA: TGTGCCAGCGGCCTAGCGGGGGGAAGAGAGCAGTTCTTC. Translating it yields CASGLAGGREQFF.

Concerning this clone: The junction does not match germline at one end; this may be a read error. The J gene is TRBJ2-1, the V gene TRBV9; D is perhaps TRBD2 (6 bases). Germline CDR1 reads SGDLS; CDR2 reads YYNGEE. This CDR3 is 11 amino acids long. In nucleotides, the CDR3 is TGTGCCAGCAGCGCACGGGGGTCCGTAATCTTC. It codes for CASSARGSVIF. The full variable domain, in which reference TRBV9 and TRBJ2-1 provide the parts outside the CDR3, is DSGVTQTPKHLITATGQRVTLRCSPRSGDLSVYWYQQSLDQGLQFLIQYYNGEERAKGNILERFSAQQFPDLHSELNLSSLELGDSALYFCASSARGSVIFGPGTRLTVL.

The count of this clone is one. This chain connects TRBV7-3 to TRBJ2-1, with a tentative D call TRBD2 (6 bases). The germline V and J ends were trimmed by 1 base and 5 bases, with 24 bases remaining between them. The germline V gene encodes CDR1 SGHTA and CDR2 FQGTGA. The CDR3 totals 19 residues. The CDR3 sequence is CASSLSLGLLRGGNNEQFF. The DNA of the CDR3 is TGTGCCAGCAGCTTAAGCTTGGGCCTGCTGAGAGGAGGGAACAATGAGCAGTTCTTC.

This chain joins TRBV18 and TRBJ2-7; TRBD1 matches 9 bases. Germline lookup yields CDR1 KGHSH and CDR2 LQKENI. The CDR3 has 16 amino acids. Trimming cost V 6 bases and J 6 bases; bases outside gene matches: 15. CDR3 protein: CASSLLTGTGSSEQYF. The CDR3 DNA sequence: TGTGCCAGCTCCCTGCTCACCGGGACAGGGTCATCCGAGCAGTACTTC.

The chain has TRBV20-1 and TRBJ2-2, with D possibly matching TRBD2 (7 bases). Germline V CDR1 and CDR2: DFQATT, SNEGSKA (reference sequence). V shed 6 bases and J shed 7 bases, with 9 bases lying between them. This CDR3 has 11 amino acids. Written as DNA, the CDR3 is TGCAGTGCAGGGGGGGGCGGGGAGCTGTTTTTT. Protein sequence: CSAGGGGELFF.

The J gene is TRBJ2-7, the V gene TRBV6-6; a possible D gene is TRBD1 (6 bases). The germline gives CDR1 MNHNY, CDR2 SVGAGI (reference sequence). The CDR3 totals 13 residues. Trimming took 10 bases from V and 4 from J, leaving 17 bases between them. CDR3 DNA: TGTGCCACCCAACAGGGCATAAGGTACGAGCAGTACTTC. Amino acids: CATQQGIRYEQYF.

This rearrangement joins TRBV30 to TRBJ1-3, with D tentatively TRBD1 (5 bases). This CDR3 region has 14 residues. The V end lost 4 bases, the J end lost 0 bases, and 10 bases lay between the germline ends. The V gene's germline CDR1 is GTSNPN and CDR2 SVGIG (reference sequence). The CDR3 loop reads CAWTGGVSGNTIYF. DNA for the CDR3: TGTGCCTGGACCGGGGGGGTCTCTGGAAACACCATATATTTT.

The chain combines TRBV7-3 with TRBJ2-1; 11 bases map to TRBD2. Trimming at V came to 5 bases and at J to 8 bases, leaving 11 bases not matched to a gene. CDR3 length: 16 residues. Per the germline V gene, CDR1 is SGHTA and CDR2 is FQGTGA. The CDR3 protein is CASSAIAGGPIDEQFF. The CDR3 region has the DNA TGTGCCAGCAGCGCAATAGCGGGAGGGCCTATCGATGAGCAGTTCTTC.

This clone was detected once. The chain employs TRBV6-1 and TRBJ2-1; the match to TRBD2 covers 8 bases. Per germline, CDR1 MNHNS and CDR2 SASEGT. V dropped 4 bases and J dropped 1; count of bases not matched to a gene: 9. The CDR3 totals 17 residues. The CDR3 DNA reads as TGTGCCAGCAGTGCGAACCCACTAGCGGCGTCCTACAATGAGCAGTTCTTC. It codes for CASSANPLAASYNEQFF.

The CDR3 DNA is TGTGCCAGCAGTTCACCGGGACAGGGCCACAATGAGCAGTTCTTC. Its translation: CASSSPGQGHNEQFF. This chain links TRBV27 with TRBJ2-1; 9 positions match TRBD1. The CDR3 has 15 residues. Losses at the gene ends were 4 bases for V and 5 bases for J; bases not matched to a gene: 6. Germline V CDR1 and CDR2: MNHEY, SMNVEV (reference sequence).

The V call is TRBV11-2, the J call TRBJ2-5; D perhaps matches TRBD1 (5 bases). In germline, CDR1 is SGHAT, CDR2 FQNNGV. Trimming removed 5 bases at V and 2 bases at J, with 15 bases between. This CDR3 has 15 amino acids. In DNA, the CDR3 is TGTGCCAGCAGCCAGCCAGGGATAGGACAAGAGACCCAGTACTTC. The encoded protein is CASSQPGIGQETQYF.

The chain carries TRBV29-1 and TRBJ2-7; 8 positions agree with TRBD2. The CDR3 has 12 amino acids. CDR1 and CDR2 from the germline V gene are SQVTM and ANQGSEA. CDR3 sequence: CSASRTSNEQYF. CDR3 coding DNA: TGCAGTGCTTCCAGGACTAGCAACGAGCAGTACTTC.